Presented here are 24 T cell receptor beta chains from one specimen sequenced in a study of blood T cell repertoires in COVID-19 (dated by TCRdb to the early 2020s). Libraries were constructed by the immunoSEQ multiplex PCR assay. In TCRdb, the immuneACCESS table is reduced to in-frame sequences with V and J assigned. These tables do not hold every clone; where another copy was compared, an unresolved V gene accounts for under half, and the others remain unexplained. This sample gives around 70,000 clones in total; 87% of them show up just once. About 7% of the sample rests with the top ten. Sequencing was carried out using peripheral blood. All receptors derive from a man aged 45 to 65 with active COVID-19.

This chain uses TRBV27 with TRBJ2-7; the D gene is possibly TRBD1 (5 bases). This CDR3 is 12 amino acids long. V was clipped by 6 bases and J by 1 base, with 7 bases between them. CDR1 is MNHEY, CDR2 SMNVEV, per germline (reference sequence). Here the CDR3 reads CASSRDSYEQYF. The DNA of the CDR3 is TGTGCCAGCAGCAGGGATTCCTACGAGCAGTACTTC.

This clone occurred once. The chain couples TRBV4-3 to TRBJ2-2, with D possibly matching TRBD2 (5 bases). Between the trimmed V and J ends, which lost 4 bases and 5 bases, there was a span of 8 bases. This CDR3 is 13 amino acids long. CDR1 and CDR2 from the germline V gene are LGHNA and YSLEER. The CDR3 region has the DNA TGCGCCAGCAGCCCAGGACTGACCGGGGAGCTGTTTTTT. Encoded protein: CASSPGLTGELFF.

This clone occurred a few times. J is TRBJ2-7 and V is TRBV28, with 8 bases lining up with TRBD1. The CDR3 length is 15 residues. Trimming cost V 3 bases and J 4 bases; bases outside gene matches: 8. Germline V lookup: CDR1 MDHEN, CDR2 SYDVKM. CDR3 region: CASSLAGGSRYEQYF. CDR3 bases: TGTGCCAGCAGTTTGGCAGGGGGCAGTCGGTACGAGCAGTACTTC. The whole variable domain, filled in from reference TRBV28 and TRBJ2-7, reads DVKVTQSSRYLVKRTGEKVFLECVQDMDHENMFWYRQDPGLGLRLIYFSYDVKMKEKGDIPEGYSVSREKKERFSLILESASTNQTSMYLCASSLAGGSRYEQYFGPGTRLTVT.

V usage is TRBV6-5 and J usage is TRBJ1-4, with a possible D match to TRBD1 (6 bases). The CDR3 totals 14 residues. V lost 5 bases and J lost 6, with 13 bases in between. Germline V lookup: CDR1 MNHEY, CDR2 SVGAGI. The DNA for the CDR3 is TGTGCCAGCAGTCCGAGGACAGTGGATGAAAAACTGTTTTTT. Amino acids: CASSPRTVDEKLFF.

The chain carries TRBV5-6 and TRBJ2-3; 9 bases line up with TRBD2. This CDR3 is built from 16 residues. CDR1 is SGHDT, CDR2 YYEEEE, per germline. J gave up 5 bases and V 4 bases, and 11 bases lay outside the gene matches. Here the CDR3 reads CASSDSSGGSQDTQYF. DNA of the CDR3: TGTGCCAGCAGCGATAGTAGCGGGGGCTCGCAAGATACGCAGTATTTT.

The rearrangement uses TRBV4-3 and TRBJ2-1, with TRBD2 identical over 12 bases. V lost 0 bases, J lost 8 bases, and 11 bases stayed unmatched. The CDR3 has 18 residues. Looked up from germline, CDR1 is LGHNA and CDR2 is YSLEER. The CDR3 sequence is CASSQDSLAGGIMHEQFF. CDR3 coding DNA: TGCGCCAGCAGCCAAGATTCACTAGCGGGAGGAATAATGCATGAGCAGTTCTTC.

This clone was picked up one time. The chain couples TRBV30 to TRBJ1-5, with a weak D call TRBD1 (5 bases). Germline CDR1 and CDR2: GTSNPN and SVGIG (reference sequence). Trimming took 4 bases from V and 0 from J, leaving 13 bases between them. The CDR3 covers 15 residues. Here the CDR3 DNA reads TGTGCCTGGACCCCAACAGGTTATAGCAATCAGCCCCAGCATTTT. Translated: CAWTPTGYSNQPQHF.

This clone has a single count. CDR3 region: CASTTGRRPPTIYF. Written as DNA, the CDR3 is TGTGCCAGCACAACAGGGAGACGACCCCCCACCATATATTTT. The rearrangement joins TRBV2 to TRBJ1-3; TRBD1 is a possible D gene (6 bases). The germline V and J ends were trimmed by 7 bases and 9 bases, with 19 bases remaining between them. The germline CDR1 and CDR2 sequences are SNHLY and FYNNEI. The CDR3 has 14 residues.

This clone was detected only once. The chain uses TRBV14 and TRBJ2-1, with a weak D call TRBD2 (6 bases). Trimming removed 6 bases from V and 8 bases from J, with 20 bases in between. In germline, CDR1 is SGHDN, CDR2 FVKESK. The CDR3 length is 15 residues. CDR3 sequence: CASSHLGRGYHEQFF. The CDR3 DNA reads TGTGCCAGCAGTCACCTCGGGAGAGGTTATCATGAGCAGTTCTTC.

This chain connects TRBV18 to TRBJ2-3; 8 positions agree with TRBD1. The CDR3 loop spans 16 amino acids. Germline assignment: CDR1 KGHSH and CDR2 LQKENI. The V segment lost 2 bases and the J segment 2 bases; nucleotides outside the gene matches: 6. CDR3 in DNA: TGTGCCAGCTCACCAAGGGACAGGACCTTCACAGATACGCAGTATTTT. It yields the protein CASSPRDRTFTDTQYF.

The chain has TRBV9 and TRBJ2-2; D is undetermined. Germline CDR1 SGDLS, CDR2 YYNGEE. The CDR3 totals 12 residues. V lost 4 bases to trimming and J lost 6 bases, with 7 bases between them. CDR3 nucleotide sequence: TGTGCCAGCAGCCCCCCGGCCGGGGAGCTGTTTTTT. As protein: CASSPPAGELFF.

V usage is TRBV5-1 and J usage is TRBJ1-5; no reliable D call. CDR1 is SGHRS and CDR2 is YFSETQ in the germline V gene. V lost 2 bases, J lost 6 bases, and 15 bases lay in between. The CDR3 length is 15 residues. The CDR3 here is CASSLSPEVRQPQHF. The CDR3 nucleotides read TGCGCCAGCAGCTTATCCCCCGAGGTGCGTCAGCCCCAGCATTTT.

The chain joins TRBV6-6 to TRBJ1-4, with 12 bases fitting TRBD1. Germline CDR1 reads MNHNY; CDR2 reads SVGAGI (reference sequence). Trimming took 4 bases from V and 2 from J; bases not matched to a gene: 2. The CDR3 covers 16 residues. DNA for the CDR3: TGTGCCAGCAGTTCCGGGACAGGGGGCACTAATGAAAAACTGTTTTTT. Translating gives CASSSGTGGTNEKLFF.

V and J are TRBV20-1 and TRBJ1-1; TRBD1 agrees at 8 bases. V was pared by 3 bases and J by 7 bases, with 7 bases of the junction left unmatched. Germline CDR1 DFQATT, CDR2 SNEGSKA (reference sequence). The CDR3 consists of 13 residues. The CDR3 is CSASKGQGSEAFF. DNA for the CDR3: TGCAGTGCTAGTAAAGGACAGGGCAGTGAAGCTTTCTTT.

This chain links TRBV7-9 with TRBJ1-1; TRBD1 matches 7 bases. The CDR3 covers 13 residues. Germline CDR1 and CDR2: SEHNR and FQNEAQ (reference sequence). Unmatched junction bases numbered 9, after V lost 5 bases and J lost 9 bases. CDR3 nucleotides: TGTGCCAGCAGCGCCTCCGGACAGGTGAAAGCTTTCTTT. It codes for CASSASGQVKAFF.

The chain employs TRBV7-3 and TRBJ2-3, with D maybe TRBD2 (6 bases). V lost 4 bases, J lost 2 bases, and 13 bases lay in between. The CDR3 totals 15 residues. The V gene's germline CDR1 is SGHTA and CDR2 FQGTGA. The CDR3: CASSWYSGFTDTQYF. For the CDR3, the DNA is TGTGCCAGCAGCTGGTATAGCGGTTTCACAGATACGCAGTATTTT.

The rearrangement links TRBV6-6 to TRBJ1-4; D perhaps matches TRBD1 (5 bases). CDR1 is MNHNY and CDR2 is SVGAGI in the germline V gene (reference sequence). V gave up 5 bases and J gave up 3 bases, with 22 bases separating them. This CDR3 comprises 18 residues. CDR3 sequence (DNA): TGTGCCAGCAGTCAATGGCGGGGGTCCCGAAGGCCTAATGAAAAACTGTTTTTT. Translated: CASSQWRGSRRPNEKLFF.

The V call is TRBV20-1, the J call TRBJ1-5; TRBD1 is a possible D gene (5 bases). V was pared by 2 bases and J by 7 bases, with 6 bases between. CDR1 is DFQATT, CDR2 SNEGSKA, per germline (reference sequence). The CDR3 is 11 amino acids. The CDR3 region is CSARRGQPQHF. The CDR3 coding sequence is TGCAGTGCTAGAAGGGGACAGCCCCAGCATTTT.

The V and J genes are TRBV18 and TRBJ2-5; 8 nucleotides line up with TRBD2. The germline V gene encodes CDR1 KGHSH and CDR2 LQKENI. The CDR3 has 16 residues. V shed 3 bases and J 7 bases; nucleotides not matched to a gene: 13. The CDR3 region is CASSPERGSMIGTQYF. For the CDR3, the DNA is TGTGCCAGCTCACCCGAGCGGGGGAGTATGATAGGGACCCAGTACTTC.

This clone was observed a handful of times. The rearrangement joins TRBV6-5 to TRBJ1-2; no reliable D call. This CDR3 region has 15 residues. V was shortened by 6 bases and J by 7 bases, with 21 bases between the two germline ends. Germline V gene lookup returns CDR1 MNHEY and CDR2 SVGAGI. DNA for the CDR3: TGTGCCAGCAGGTCCTTGATCGGAGGCGGAGGTGGCTACACCTTC. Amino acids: CASRSLIGGGGGYTF.

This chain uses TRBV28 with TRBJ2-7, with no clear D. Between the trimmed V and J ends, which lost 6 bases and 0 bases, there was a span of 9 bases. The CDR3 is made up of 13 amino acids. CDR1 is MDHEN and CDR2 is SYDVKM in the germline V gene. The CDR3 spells CASSRSLSYEQYF. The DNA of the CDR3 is TGTGCCAGCAGCCGCAGTCTCTCCTACGAGCAGTACTTC.

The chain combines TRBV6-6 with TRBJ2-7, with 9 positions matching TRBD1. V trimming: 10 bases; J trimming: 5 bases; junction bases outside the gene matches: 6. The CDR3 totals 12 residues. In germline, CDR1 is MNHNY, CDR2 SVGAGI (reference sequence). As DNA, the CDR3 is TGTGCCAACGGACAGGGGTTCAACGAGCAGTACTTC. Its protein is CANGQGFNEQYF.

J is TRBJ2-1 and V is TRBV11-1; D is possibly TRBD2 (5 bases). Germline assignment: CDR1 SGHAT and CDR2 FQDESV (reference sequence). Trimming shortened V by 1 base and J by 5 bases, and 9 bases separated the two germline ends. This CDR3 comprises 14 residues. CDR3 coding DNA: TGTGCCAGCAGCTTAGTAGGTAGCGACAATGAGCAGTTCTTC. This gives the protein CASSLVGSDNEQFF. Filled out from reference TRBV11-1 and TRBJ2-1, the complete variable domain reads EAEVAQSPRYKITEKSQAVAFWCDPISGHATLYWYRQILGQGPELLVQFQDESVVDDSQLPKDRFSAERLKGVDSTLKIQPAELGDSAMYLCASSLVGSDNEQFFGPGTRLTVL.

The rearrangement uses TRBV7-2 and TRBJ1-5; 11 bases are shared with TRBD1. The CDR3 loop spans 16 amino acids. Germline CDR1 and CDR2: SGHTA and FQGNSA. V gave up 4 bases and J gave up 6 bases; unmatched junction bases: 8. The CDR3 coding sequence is TGTGCCAGCAGCTCATGGACAGGGGGCCAGGGTCAGCCCCAGCATTTT. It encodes CASSSWTGGQGQPQHF.